Sequencing of this T cell receptor (beta chain) was carried out in a study of cytomegalovirus exposure and HLA in healthy donors. Study-level findings and limits: A few V segments could not be told apart, such as TRBV6-2 and TRBV6-3, and were left out. For TCR beta chains, V- and J-gene trimming was later linked to a missense DCLRE1C variant.

Trimming removed 8 bases at V and 4 bases at J, with 21 bases between. Germline CDR1 and CDR2: SGDLS and YYNGEE. CDR3 length equals 15 residues. This clone was detected only a few times. Antigen: not known. In the PCR, 60 Vbeta and 13 Jbeta primers were used. Method: immunoSEQ multiplex PCR; TCRdb's copy keeps in-frame clones and lacks some. The sample consists of some 150,000 clones, 50% to 75% of them appearing once. This TCR came from a woman aged 60-70 years in good health and CMV-seropositive. Sample: PBMCs. The J gene is TRBJ1-1, the V gene TRBV9; no reliable D call. Written as DNA, the CDR3 is TGTGCCAGTTCCCGTTCCGGGGAACGACCCACTGAAGCTTTCTTT. Residues: CASSRSGERPTEAFF.